Presented here are 10 T cell receptor beta chains from one specimen sequenced in a study of T cells in Graves' hyperthyroidism and ophthalmopathy. Amplified TCR beta CDR3 regions derived from RNA transcripts. First-round RT-PCR with HTBI primers amplified the TCR CDR3 region. TCRdb itself ran the multiplex PCR reads through MiXCR, one entry per CDR3 protein. The repertoire holds some 500,000 distinct CDR3 sequences, with around a quarter as singletons. The sample consisted of blood. Receptors were obtained from a woman in her 30s with Graves' ophthalmopathy.

Many counts were recorded for this clonotype. The chain links TRBV7-2 to TRBJ1-1; D is uncertain. This CDR3 contains 15 residues. Trimming stripped 3 bases from V and 2 bases from J, with 13 bases between. Germline assignment: CDR1 SGHTA and CDR2 FQGNSA. The CDR3: CASSFHPLSNTEAFF. The DNA for the CDR3 is TGTGCCAGCAGCTTCCATCCTCTGAGTAACACTGAAGCTTTCTTT.

This chain connects TRBV5-1 to TRBJ2-2, with TRBD1 matching 9 bases. The trim removed 4 bases at V and 7 bases at J, leaving 14 bases unmatched. This CDR3 is 17 amino acids long. Germline-derived CDR1 and CDR2 are SGHRS and YFSETQ. The CDR3 DNA sequence: TGCGCCAGCAGCCCCGTTACAGGGGGCGTCTATGGCGGGGAGCTGTTTTTT. Translated: CASSPVTGGVYGGELFF. Complete variable domain (other parts from reference TRBV5-1 and TRBJ2-2): KAGVTQTPRYLIKTRGQQVTLSCSPISGHRSVSWYQQTPGQGLQFLFEYFSETQRNKGNFPGRFSGRQFSNSRSEMNVSTLELGDSALYLCASSPVTGGVYGGELFFGEGSRLTVL.

This clonotype was picked up a small number of times. The chain joins TRBV7-2 to TRBJ1-5; TRBD1 agrees at 7 bases. Looked up from germline, CDR1 is SGHTA and CDR2 is FQGNSA. The CDR3 is made up of 15 amino acids. Trimming took 5 bases from V and 3 from J; bases not matched to a gene: 7. CDR3 bases: TGTGCCAGCAGCCCCAGGACAGGTCTCAATCAGCCCCAGCATTTT. Translation gives CASSPRTGLNQPQHF.

The rearrangement uses TRBV7-9 and TRBJ1-2; D is ambiguous. V was pared by 1 base and J by 8 bases, with 8 bases between. The CDR3 covers 12 residues. From germline, CDR1 is SEHNR and CDR2 FQNEAQ (reference sequence). CDR3 nucleotides: TGTGCCAGCAGCTTAGTGAGGGTCGGCTACACCTTC. Encoded protein: CASSLVRVGYTF.

This clonotype was seen ten or more times. The chain uses TRBV11-1 and TRBJ2-7; no definite D call. Trimming pared 2 bases from V and 1 base from J, leaving 9 bases between. There are 14 residues in the CDR3. Per the germline V gene, CDR1 is SGHAT and CDR2 is FQDESV (reference sequence). As DNA, the CDR3 is TGTGCCAGCAGCTTATTTGGGAATTCCTACGAGCAGTACTTC. Its translation is CASSLFGNSYEQYF.

The sample holds many counts of this clonotype. CDR3 residues: CASSLYGTGELFF. As DNA, the CDR3 is TGTGCCAGCAGTTTATATGGGACCGGGGAGCTGTTTTTT. The chain has TRBV27 and TRBJ2-2, with D unresolved. V lost 1 base to trimming and J lost 5 bases, with 5 bases between them. Germline-derived CDR1 and CDR2 are MNHEY and SMNVEV (reference sequence). The CDR3 loop spans 13 amino acids.

This clonotype was recorded at least ten times. This sequence joins TRBV27 and TRBJ1-2; weak D call: TRBD1 (6 bases). The CDR3 is 13 residues long. Trimming removed 6 bases from V and 5 bases from J, with 13 bases in between. CDR1 MNHEY and CDR2 SMNVEV come from the germline V gene (reference sequence). CDR3 protein: CASRRGGGYGYTF. CDR3 in DNA: TGTGCCAGCAGAAGAGGGGGTGGGTATGGCTACACCTTC.

This clonotype was recorded at least ten times. The chain couples TRBV20-1 to TRBJ2-5; 7 bases fit TRBD2. The V and J ends lost 1 base and 8 bases, in that order; junction bases with no gene match: 7. CDR1 and CDR2 from the germline V gene are DFQATT and SNEGSKA (reference sequence). This CDR3 contains 13 residues. In DNA, the CDR3 is TGCAGTGCTAGAGTTCCAGCGGGGAGCACCCAGTACTTC. Translated: CSARVPAGSTQYF.

The table lists this clonotype with many counts. The V gene is TRBV7-2, the J gene TRBJ2-5; the match to TRBD2 covers 10 bases. The trim removed 0 bases at V and 8 bases at J, leaving 3 bases unmatched. This CDR3 spans 14 amino acids. The V gene's germline CDR1 is SGHTA and CDR2 FQGNSA. The CDR3 reads CASSLALAGITQYF. CDR3 bases: TGTGCCAGCAGCTTAGCACTAGCGGGGATAACCCAGTACTTC.

This clonotype occurred a few times. The chain is built from TRBV6-9 and TRBJ1-2; unclear D gene. CDR1 is MNHGY and CDR2 is SVAAGI in the germline V gene. The germline V and J ends were trimmed by 0 bases and 6 bases, with 5 bases remaining between them. The CDR3 sequence is 12 residues long. The CDR3, as DNA: TGTGCCAGCAGTTATTCGCAGGATGGCTACACCTTC. Translation: CASSYSQDGYTF.